Described below is a single T cell receptor beta chain sequence and its context. Antigen unknown. Clones were sequenced by immunoSEQ multiplex PCR, and TCRdb holds only the in-frame ones, with some missing. The sample lists about 110,000 clones; around 80% were seen once. CDR3 length: 15 amino acids. Germline V gene sequence: CDR1 MNHEY, CDR2 SMNVEV (reference sequence). V shed 10 bases, J shed 0 bases, and the junction held 8 bases outside the gene matches. This sample was included in a study of T cell responses to AZD1222 COVID-19 vaccine. General study findings and limits: Possibly, clonal diversity was underestimated; donors were largely white British and included more females. Among AZD1222 vaccinees, only six or seven were seropositive at baseline.

Material: peripheral blood, obtained on day 0 of AZD1222 vaccination. This receptor was obtained from an adult in good health. The rearrangement joins TRBV27 to TRBJ2-5; 10 nucleotides match TRBD1. CDR3 nucleotide sequence: TGTGCCACTGCCGGGGGACAGGGGTACCAAGAGACCCAGTACTTC. Translation: CATAGGQGYQETQYF.